This T cell receptor (beta chain) stems from a study of cytomegalovirus exposure and HLA in healthy donors. Whole-study results and caveats: Cytomegalovirus association was assigned to approximately 160 TCR beta chains.

The J segment lost 3 bases and the V segment lost 4 bases, leaving 6 bases of the junction unmatched. The germline V gene has CDR1 MGHRA and CDR2 YSYEKL. This CDR3 is 14 amino acids long. Notes on this clone: Antigen unknown.

Measured with immunoSEQ multiplex PCR; TCRdb has only the in-frame clones, and not every one. This sample has 150,000 to 200,000 clones, with approximately 86% found just once. The chain uses TRBV4-1 and TRBJ2-7; 7 bases are a match to TRBD1. Specimen: PBMCs. The receptor comes from a woman aged 18-29 years in good health and CMV-seronegative. CDR3: CASSLRDSSYEQYF. Here the CDR3 DNA reads TGCGCCAGCAGCCTTCGGGACAGCAGCTACGAGCAGTACTTC.